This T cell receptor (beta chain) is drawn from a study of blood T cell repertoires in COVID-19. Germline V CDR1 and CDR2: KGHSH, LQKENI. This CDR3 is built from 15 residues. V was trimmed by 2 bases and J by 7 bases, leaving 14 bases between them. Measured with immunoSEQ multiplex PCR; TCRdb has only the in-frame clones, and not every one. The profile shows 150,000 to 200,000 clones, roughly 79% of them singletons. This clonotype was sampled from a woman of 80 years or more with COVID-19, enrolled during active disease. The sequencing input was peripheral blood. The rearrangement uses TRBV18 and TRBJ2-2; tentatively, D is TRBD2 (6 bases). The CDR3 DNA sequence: TGTGCCAGCTCACCAACCCGGGGACTTGGCGGGGAGCTGTTTTTT. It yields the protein CASSPTRGLGGELFF.